The 13 T cell receptor beta chains below come from one sample, sequenced in a study of shared clonotypes between healthy human individuals. The repertoire was sequenced with immunoSEQ multiplex PCR; TCRdb's copy has only in-frame clones and lacks some. Here the sample spans approximately 2.3 million clones, just over 90% being singletons. The sample was naive CD4+ T cells from PBMCs. Subset noted: CD45RA+ positively selected. The receptors stem from a man younger than 35 in good health. Some clones in this sample may be carry-over from other donors' samples.

The chain combines TRBV7-4 with TRBJ2-2; 10 bases are shared with TRBD2. Per germline, CDR1 SGHVT and CDR2 SQSDAQ. The V segment lost 3 bases and the J segment 5 bases; nucleotides outside the gene matches: 6. CDR3 length: 16 residues. The CDR3 is CASSFLAGVKTGELFF. CDR3 in DNA: TGTGCCAGCAGCTTCCTAGCGGGAGTAAAGACCGGGGAGCTGTTTTTT.

The V gene is TRBV10-1, the J gene TRBJ2-7, with D possibly matching TRBD1 (6 bases). Germline lookup yields CDR1 WNHNN and CDR2 SYGVQD (reference sequence). The germline V and J ends were trimmed by 4 bases and 5 bases, with 12 bases remaining between them. This CDR3 has 13 amino acids. The DNA of the CDR3 is TGCGCCAGCAGTGTGGGGGCAGCGGACGAGCAGTACTTC. Protein product: CASSVGAADEQYF.

This sequence joins TRBV6-5 and TRBJ2-1; 7 bases are a match to TRBD2. The CDR3 totals 11 residues. V shed 8 bases, J shed 7 bases, and the junction held 2 bases outside the gene matches. The germline CDR1 and CDR2 sequences are MNHEY and SVGAGI. The CDR3 is CASGRENEQFF. The CDR3 region has the DNA TGTGCCAGCGGGAGGGAAAATGAGCAGTTCTTC.

The genes are TRBV5-4 and TRBJ1-1; D unresolved. CDR1 SGHNT and CDR2 YYREEE come from the germline V gene (reference sequence). Trimming removed 4 bases from V and 1 base from J, with 8 bases in between. This CDR3 is 13 amino acids long. CDR3 loop: CASSPWENTEAFF. The CDR3 DNA reads TGTGCCAGCAGCCCATGGGAGAACACTGAAGCTTTCTTT.

This clone appeared a single time. V usage is TRBV6-5 and J usage is TRBJ2-2, with 7 bases matching TRBD2. This CDR3 has 15 residues. Germline V lookup: CDR1 MNHEY, CDR2 SVGAGI. Losses at the gene ends were 1 base for V and 4 bases for J; bases not matched to a gene: 3. The DNA of the CDR3 is TGTGCCAGCAGTTACTTTGCGGGAGTCACCGGGGAGCTGTTTTTT. It yields the protein CASSYFAGVTGELFF.

The CDR3 DNA follows: TGTGCCAGCAGGCCCGGCGGGAGGTCGTACAATGAGCAGTTCTTC. Protein: CASRPGGRSYNEQFF. The chain joins TRBV5-4 to TRBJ2-1; the match to TRBD2 covers 8 bases. The germline V gene has CDR1 SGHNT and CDR2 YYREEE (reference sequence). V lost 5 bases and J lost 4; bases outside the gene matches: 8. The CDR3 runs 15 residues. The variable domain in full, completed from reference TRBV5-4 and TRBJ2-1, reads ETGVTQSPTHLIKTRGQQVTLRCSSQSGHNTVSWYQQALGQGPQFIFQYYREEENGRGNFPPRFSGLQFPNYSSELNVNALELDDSALYLCASRPGGRSYNEQFFGPGTRLTVL.

The gene calls are TRBV6-6 and TRBJ2-3; TRBD2 aligns across 9 bases. Germline CDR1 is MNHNY and CDR2 is SVGAGI (reference sequence). V dropped 7 bases and J dropped 3; count of bases not matched to a gene: 8. The CDR3 extends over 15 amino acids. CDR3 in DNA: TGTGCCAGCACCCAGGGACTAGCTAGGACAGATACGCAGTATTTT. Translation: CASTQGLARTDTQYF.

V and J are TRBV28 and TRBJ1-2; 9 nucleotides agree with TRBD1. The germline CDR1 and CDR2 sequences are MDHEN and SYDVKM. The CDR3 is made up of 14 amino acids. V lost 4 bases, J lost 6 bases, and 6 bases stayed unmatched. The CDR3 here is CASSSGQGTDGYTF. Written as DNA, the CDR3 is TGTGCCAGCAGTTCAGGACAGGGGACGGATGGCTACACCTTC.

The chain employs TRBV9 and TRBJ2-1, with 12 nucleotides matching TRBD2. The germline V gene has CDR1 SGDLS and CDR2 YYNGEE. The CDR3 consists of 15 residues. Trimming took 0 bases from V and 9 from J; bases not matched to a gene: 4. The CDR3 region is CASSVGLAGVSEQFF. The CDR3 coding sequence is TGTGCCAGCAGCGTAGGACTAGCGGGAGTAAGTGAGCAGTTCTTC. Full variable domain (outside the CDR3, taken from reference TRBV9 and TRBJ2-1): DSGVTQTPKHLITATGQRVTLRCSPRSGDLSVYWYQQSLDQGLQFLIQYYNGEERAKGNILERFSAQQFPDLHSELNLSSLELGDSALYFCASSVGLAGVSEQFFGPGTRLTVL.

The V and J genes are TRBV28 and TRBJ2-7; tentative D call: TRBD2 (6 bases). The CDR3 is 15 amino acids. V dropped 2 bases and J dropped 3 bases, with 14 bases sitting between them. Germline V gene sequence: CDR1 MDHEN, CDR2 SYDVKM. The DNA of the CDR3 is TGTGCCAGCAGTTTAGGCCCCGGGGGTTTCTACGAGCAGTACTTC. This codes for CASSLGPGGFYEQYF.

The chain employs TRBV10-3 and TRBJ2-5; 9 bases fit TRBD1. CDR3 size: 14 residues. V was pared by 5 bases and J by 5 bases, with 6 bases of the junction left unmatched. Germline CDR1 ENHRY, CDR2 SYGVKD. CDR3 bases: TGTGCCATCAGTCCCGGGACAGGGTTTGAGACCCAGTACTTC. It is translated as CAISPGTGFETQYF.

This chain joins TRBV9 and TRBJ1-2, with D tentatively TRBD1 (5 bases). CDR1 is SGDLS and CDR2 is YYNGEE in the germline V gene. This CDR3 is 16 amino acids long. The V end lost 0 bases, the J end lost 4 bases, and 16 bases lay between the germline ends. The chain's CDR3 is CASSVVDGGYRYGYTF. In DNA, the CDR3 is TGTGCCAGCAGCGTAGTAGATGGGGGTTACCGCTATGGCTACACCTTC.

The gene calls are TRBV9 and TRBJ1-3; D is unclear. The germline gives CDR1 SGDLS, CDR2 YYNGEE. The CDR3 spans 13 residues. V was pared by 2 bases and J by 2 bases, with 5 bases between. The CDR3 sequence is CASSVTTGNTIYF. Written as DNA, the CDR3 is TGTGCCAGCAGCGTCACAACTGGAAACACCATATATTTT.